One sample yielded the 14 T cell receptor beta chains listed below, sequenced in a study of T cell repertoires and HLA-DP antigens. TCRdb keeps only in-frame clones here, not all; method: immunoSEQ multiplex PCR. This sample has fewer than 95,000 clones, with 86% found just once. These receptors are not linked to any known antigen. What was sequenced was CD4+ T cells from PBMCs. The source is a man over 45 in good health and CMV-seronegative.

The chain combines TRBV7-8 with TRBJ2-1; 7 nucleotides align to TRBD2. From germline, CDR1 is SGHVS and CDR2 FQNEAQ. The CDR3 contains 16 residues. Unmatched junction bases numbered 13, after V lost 5 bases and J lost 6 bases. The CDR3 DNA follows: TGTGCCAGCAGCCTCCTGGGAGGGATATTAGTCAATGAGCAGTTCTTC. Translated, it gives CASSLLGGILVNEQFF.

This clone was recorded once. The chain employs TRBV5-8 and TRBJ2-5; D is possibly TRBD1 (6 bases). Per the germline V gene, CDR1 is SGHTS and CDR2 is YDEGEE. V was cut by 10 bases and J by 1 base, with 14 bases left in between. The CDR3 contains 13 residues. The CDR3 region has the DNA TGTGCCGCAGCTCGGGACACCCAAGAGACCCAGTACTTC. Translation gives CAAARDTQETQYF. Filled out from reference TRBV5-8 and TRBJ2-5, the complete variable domain reads EAGVTQSPTHLIKTRGQQATLRCSPISGHTSVYWYQQALGLGLQFLLWYDEGEERNRGNFPPRFSGRQFPNYSSELNVNALELEDSALYLCAAARDTQETQYFGPGTRLLVL.

The V gene is TRBV19, the J gene TRBJ2-6, with D perhaps matching TRBD2 (5 bases). Trimming pared 5 bases from V and 1 base from J, leaving 24 bases between. CDR3 size: 20 residues. CDR1 and CDR2 (germline): LNHDA, SQIVND (reference sequence). The CDR3 reads CASSARGKAGRFSGANVLTF. The CDR3 DNA reads as TGTGCCAGTAGTGCCCGGGGAAAGGCGGGTAGATTTTCTGGGGCCAACGTCCTGACTTTC.

The chain employs TRBV2 and TRBJ2-2, with unresolved D. Germline assignment: CDR1 SNHLY and CDR2 FYNNEI. This CDR3 is built from 11 residues. Trimming took 6 bases from V and 7 from J, leaving 6 bases between them. The CDR3 DNA follows: TGTGCCAGCAGGGTCGGCGGGGAGCTGTTTTTT. Amino acid sequence: CASRVGGELFF.

The chain has TRBV5-4 and TRBJ1-1, with unresolved D. The CDR3 is made up of 13 amino acids. V was cut by 2 bases and J by 1 base, with 6 bases left in between. Germline V CDR1 and CDR2: SGHNT, YYREEE (reference sequence). The CDR3 DNA reads as TGTGCCAGCAGCTTCGGGGAGAACACTGAAGCTTTCTTT. Residues: CASSFGENTEAFF.

V usage is TRBV25-1 and J usage is TRBJ1-6, with D perhaps TRBD1 (6 bases). The length of the CDR3 is 15 residues. Germline CDR1 is MGHDK and CDR2 is SYGVNS. Between the trimmed V and J ends, which lost 5 bases and 7 bases, there was a span of 15 bases. As DNA, the CDR3 is TGTGCCAGCAGTTCAGAGGGGGGATACAATTCACCCCTCCACTTT. Amino acid sequence: CASSSEGGYNSPLHF.

This chain uses TRBV7-2 with TRBJ1-5; D uncertain. CDR1 and CDR2 from the germline V gene are SGHTA and FQGNSA. Between the trimmed V and J ends, which lost 5 bases and 0 bases, there was a span of 11 bases. The CDR3 is made up of 15 amino acids. The CDR3 bases are TGTGCCAGCAGCCCCTTCAAGAGTAGCAATCAGCCCCAGCATTTT. Encoded protein: CASSPFKSSNQPQHF.

This clone was counted a few times. The J gene is TRBJ2-5, the V gene TRBV4-1; 11 nucleotides line up with TRBD2. Germline CDR1 MGHRA, CDR2 YSYEKL. The CDR3 sequence is 17 residues long. The V segment lost 1 base and the J segment 2 bases; nucleotides outside the gene matches: 6. The CDR3 DNA reads TGCGCCAGCAGCCAAGCGGCTAGCGGGGGGCCTCAAGAGACCCAGTACTTC. Its protein product is CASSQAASGGPQETQYF.

The chain has TRBV15 and TRBJ1-3; the D gene is possibly TRBD1 (5 bases). The length of the CDR3 is 17 residues. Germline V CDR1 and CDR2: LNHNV, YYDKDF (reference sequence). The V end lost 0 bases, the J end lost 0 bases, and 12 bases lay between the germline ends. The CDR3 is CATSRDYGASSGNTIYF. CDR3 DNA: TGTGCCACCAGCAGAGATTACGGGGCCTCCTCTGGAAACACCATATATTTT.

The chain carries TRBV6-1 and TRBJ2-3, with 12 positions matching TRBD1. V lost 8 bases and J lost 6; bases outside the gene matches: 6. Germline values: CDR1 MNHNS, CDR2 SASEGT. The CDR3 length is 14 residues. CDR3 amino acids: CASGGQGARDTQYF. For the CDR3, the DNA is TGTGCCAGCGGGGGACAGGGGGCAAGGGATACGCAGTATTTT.

This rearrangement joins TRBV5-1 to TRBJ2-7; 7 bases are a match to TRBD1. J gave up 3 bases and V 5 bases, and 5 bases lay outside the gene matches. Germline-derived CDR1 and CDR2 are SGHRS and YFSETQ. CDR3 length equals 13 residues. The CDR3 region is CASSGQDFYEQYF. The CDR3 nucleotides read TGCGCCAGCAGTGGACAGGATTTCTACGAGCAGTACTTC.

This chain links TRBV2 with TRBJ2-5; the match to TRBD2 covers 7 bases. This CDR3 region has 12 residues. CDR1 SNHLY and CDR2 FYNNEI come from the germline V gene. Unmatched junction bases numbered 1, after V lost 4 bases and J lost 5 bases. The CDR3 coding sequence is TGTGCCAGCAGTGTCGGGGGGGAGACCCAGTACTTC. It translates to CASSVGGETQYF.

The CDR3 loop reads CASSTGRGQGATRLYGYTF. The CDR3 nucleotides are TGTGCCAGTAGTACCGGGCGCGGGCAGGGGGCGACCCGGCTATATGGCTACACCTTC. The rearrangement links TRBV19 to TRBJ1-2, with 8 bases that match TRBD1. The V gene's germline CDR1 is LNHDA and CDR2 SQIVND (reference sequence). CDR3 length equals 19 residues. V dropped 4 bases and J dropped 5; count of bases not matched to a gene: 21. Supplemented by reference TRBV19 and TRBJ1-2, the full variable domain reads DGGITQSPKYLFRKEGQNVTLSCEQNLNHDAMYWYRQDPGQGLRLIYYSQIVNDFQKGDIAEGYSVSREKKESFPLTVTSAQKNPTAFYLCASSTGRGQGATRLYGYTFGSGTRLTVV.

This clone was counted between two and nine times. This chain joins TRBV19 and TRBJ1-2; D perhaps matches TRBD1 (5 bases). Trimming shortened V by 5 bases and J by 4 bases, and 17 bases separated the two germline ends. Germline V gene lookup returns CDR1 LNHDA and CDR2 SQIVND (reference sequence). The CDR3 has 15 residues. The CDR3 is CASSEFQGPSYGYTF. The CDR3 coding sequence is TGTGCCAGTAGTGAGTTCCAGGGACCCTCCTATGGCTACACCTTC.